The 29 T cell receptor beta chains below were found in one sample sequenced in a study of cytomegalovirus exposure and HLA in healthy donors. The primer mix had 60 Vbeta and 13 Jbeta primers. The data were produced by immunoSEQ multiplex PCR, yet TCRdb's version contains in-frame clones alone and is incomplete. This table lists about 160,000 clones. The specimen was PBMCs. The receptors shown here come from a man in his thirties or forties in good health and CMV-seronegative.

In DNA form, the CDR3 reads TGTGCCAGCAGCGTAGGTCAGTCTAGCACAGATACGCAGTATTTT. Its translation is CASSVGQSSTDTQYF. This chain connects TRBV9 to TRBJ2-3; D not resolved. This CDR3 is built from 15 residues. Germline values: CDR1 SGDLS, CDR2 YYNGEE. V lost 0 bases to trimming and J lost 0 bases, with 8 bases between them.

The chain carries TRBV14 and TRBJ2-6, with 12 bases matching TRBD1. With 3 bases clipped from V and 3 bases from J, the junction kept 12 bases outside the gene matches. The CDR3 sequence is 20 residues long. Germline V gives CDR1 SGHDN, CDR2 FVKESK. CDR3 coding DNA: TGTGCCAGCAGCCAGGATTGGGGACAGGGGGCAATCGGTGGGGCCAACGTCCTGACTTTC. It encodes CASSQDWGQGAIGGANVLTF.

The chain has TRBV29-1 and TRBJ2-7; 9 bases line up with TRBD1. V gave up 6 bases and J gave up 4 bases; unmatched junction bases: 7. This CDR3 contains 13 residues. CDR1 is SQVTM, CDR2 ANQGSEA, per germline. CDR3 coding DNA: TGCAGCGTAGAACCGGGACAGGGATACGAGCAGTACTTC. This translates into CSVEPGQGYEQYF.

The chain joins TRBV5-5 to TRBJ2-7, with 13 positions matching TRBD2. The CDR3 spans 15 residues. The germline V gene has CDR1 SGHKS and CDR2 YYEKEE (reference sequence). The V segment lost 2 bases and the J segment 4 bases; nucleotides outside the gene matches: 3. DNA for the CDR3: TGTGCCAGCAGCTTTGGACTAGCGGGAGTTTACGAGCAGTACTTC. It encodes CASSFGLAGVYEQYF. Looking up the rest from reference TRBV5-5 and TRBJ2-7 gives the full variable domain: DAGVTQSPTHLIKTRGQQVTLRCSPISGHKSVSWYQQVLGQGPQFIFQYYEKEERGRGNFPDRFSARQFPNYSSELNVNALLLGDSALYLCASSFGLAGVYEQYFGPGTRLTVT.

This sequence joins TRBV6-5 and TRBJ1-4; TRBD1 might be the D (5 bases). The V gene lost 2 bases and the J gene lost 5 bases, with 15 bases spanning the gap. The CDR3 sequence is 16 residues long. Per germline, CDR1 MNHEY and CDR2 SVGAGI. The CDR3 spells CASSYAVWGGNEKLFF. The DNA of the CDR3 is TGTGCCAGCAGTTACGCCGTTTGGGGGGGGAATGAAAAACTGTTTTTT.

The CDR3 here is CASSDSRTGGIGFQPQHF. In DNA, the CDR3 is TGTGCCAGCAGCGATTCCAGGACAGGGGGAATCGGGTTTCAGCCCCAGCATTTT. J is TRBJ1-5 and V is TRBV5-5, with 10 bases identical to TRBD1. Germline V lookup: CDR1 SGHKS, CDR2 YYEKEE (reference sequence). There are 18 residues in the CDR3. The trim removed 4 bases at V and 6 bases at J, leaving 16 bases unmatched.

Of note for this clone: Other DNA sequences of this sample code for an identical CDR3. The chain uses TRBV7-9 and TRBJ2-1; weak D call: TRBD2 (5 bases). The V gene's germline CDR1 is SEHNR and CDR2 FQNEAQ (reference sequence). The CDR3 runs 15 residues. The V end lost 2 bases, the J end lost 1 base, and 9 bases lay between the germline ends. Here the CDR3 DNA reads TGTGCCAGCAGCTTACGGGGAACATCCTACAATGAGCAGTTCTTC. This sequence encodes CASSLRGTSYNEQFF.

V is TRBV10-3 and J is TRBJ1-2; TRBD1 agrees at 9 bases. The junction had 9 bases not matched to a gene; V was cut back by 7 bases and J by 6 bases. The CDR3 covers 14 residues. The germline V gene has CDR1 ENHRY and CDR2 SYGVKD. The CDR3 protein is CAITGDREGNGYTF. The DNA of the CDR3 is TGTGCCATCACTGGGGACAGGGAGGGAAATGGCTACACCTTC.

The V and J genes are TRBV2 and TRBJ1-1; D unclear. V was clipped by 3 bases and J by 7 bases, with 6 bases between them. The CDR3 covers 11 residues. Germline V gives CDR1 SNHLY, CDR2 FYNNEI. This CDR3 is CASSDEFEAFF. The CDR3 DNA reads TGTGCCAGCAGTGATGAGTTTGAAGCTTTCTTT.

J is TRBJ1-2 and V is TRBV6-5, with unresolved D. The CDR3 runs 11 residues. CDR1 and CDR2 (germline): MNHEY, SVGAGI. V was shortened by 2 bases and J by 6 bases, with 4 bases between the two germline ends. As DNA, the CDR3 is TGTGCCAGCAGTTACAATAATGGCTACACCTTC. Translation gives CASSYNNGYTF.

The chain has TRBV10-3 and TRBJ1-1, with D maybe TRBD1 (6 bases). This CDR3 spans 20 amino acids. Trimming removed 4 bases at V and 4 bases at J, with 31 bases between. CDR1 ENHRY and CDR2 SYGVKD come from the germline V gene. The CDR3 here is CAISATVASLRRQGFTEAFF. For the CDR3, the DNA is TGTGCCATCAGTGCGACGGTGGCTTCGCTCCGCCGGCAGGGGTTCACTGAAGCTTTCTTT.

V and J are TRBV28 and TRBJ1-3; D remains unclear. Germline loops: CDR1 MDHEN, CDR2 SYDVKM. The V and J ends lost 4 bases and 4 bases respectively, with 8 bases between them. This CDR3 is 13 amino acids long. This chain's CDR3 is CASSSIGGNTIYF. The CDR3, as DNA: TGTGCCAGCAGTTCAATCGGGGGAAACACCATATATTTT.

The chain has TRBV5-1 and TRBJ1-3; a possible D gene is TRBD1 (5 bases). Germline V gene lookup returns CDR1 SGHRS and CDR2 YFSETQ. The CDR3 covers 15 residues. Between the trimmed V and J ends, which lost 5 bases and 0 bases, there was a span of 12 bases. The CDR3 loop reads CASSWDYSSGNTIYF. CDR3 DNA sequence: TGCGCCAGCAGTTGGGACTATAGCTCTGGAAACACCATATATTTT.

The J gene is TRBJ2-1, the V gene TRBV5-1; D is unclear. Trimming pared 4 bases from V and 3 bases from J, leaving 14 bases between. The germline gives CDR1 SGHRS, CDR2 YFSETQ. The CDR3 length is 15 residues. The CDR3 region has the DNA TGCGCCAGCAGCAATGAACTACCCGACTACAATGAGCAGTTCTTC. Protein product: CASSNELPDYNEQFF. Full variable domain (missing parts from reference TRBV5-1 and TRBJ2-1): KAGVTQTPRYLIKTRGQQVTLSCSPISGHRSVSWYQQTPGQGLQFLFEYFSETQRNKGNFPGRFSGRQFSNSRSEMNVSTLELGDSALYLCASSNELPDYNEQFFGPGTRLTVL.

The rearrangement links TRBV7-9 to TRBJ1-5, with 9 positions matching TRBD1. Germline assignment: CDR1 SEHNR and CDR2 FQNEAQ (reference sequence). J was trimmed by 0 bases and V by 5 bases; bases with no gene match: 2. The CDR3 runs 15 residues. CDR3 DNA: TGTGCCAGCAGCCTGGACAGGGGTAGCAATCAGCCCCAGCATTTT. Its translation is CASSLDRGSNQPQHF.

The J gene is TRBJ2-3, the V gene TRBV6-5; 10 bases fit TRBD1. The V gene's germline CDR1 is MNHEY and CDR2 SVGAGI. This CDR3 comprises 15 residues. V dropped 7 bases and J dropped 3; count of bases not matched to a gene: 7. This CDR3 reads CASIAGTGETDTQYF. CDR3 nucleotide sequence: TGTGCCAGCATAGCCGGGACAGGGGAGACAGATACGCAGTATTTT.

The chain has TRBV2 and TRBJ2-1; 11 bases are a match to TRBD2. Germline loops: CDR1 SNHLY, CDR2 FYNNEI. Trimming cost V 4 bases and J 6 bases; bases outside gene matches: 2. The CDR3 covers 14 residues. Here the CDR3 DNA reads TGTGCCAGCAGTGTCGGACTAGCGGGCAATGAGCAGTTCTTC. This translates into CASSVGLAGNEQFF. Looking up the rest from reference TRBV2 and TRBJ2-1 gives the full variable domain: EPEVTQTPSHQVTQMGQEVILRCVPISNHLYFYWYRQILGQKVEFLVSFYNNEISEKSEIFDDQFSVERPDGSNFTLKIRSTKLEDSAMYFCASSVGLAGNEQFFGPGTRLTVL.

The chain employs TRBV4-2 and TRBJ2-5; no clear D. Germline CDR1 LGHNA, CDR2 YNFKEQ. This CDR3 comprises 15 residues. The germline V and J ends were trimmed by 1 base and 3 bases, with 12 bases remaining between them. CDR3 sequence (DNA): TGTGCCAGCAGCCAAGGTGGCGGCGTGGAAGAGACCCAGTACTTC. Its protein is CASSQGGGVEETQYF.

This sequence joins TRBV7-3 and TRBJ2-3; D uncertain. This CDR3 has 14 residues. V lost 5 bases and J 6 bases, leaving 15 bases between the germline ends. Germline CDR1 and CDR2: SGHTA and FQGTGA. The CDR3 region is CASSPTALGDTQYF. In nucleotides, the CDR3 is TGTGCCAGCAGCCCGACGGCCCTCGGGGATACGCAGTATTTT.

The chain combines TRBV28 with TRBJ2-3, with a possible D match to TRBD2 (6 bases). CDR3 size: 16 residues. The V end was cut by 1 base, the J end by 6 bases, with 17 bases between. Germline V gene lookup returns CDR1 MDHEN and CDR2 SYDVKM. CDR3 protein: CASSLLAGSMGDTQYF. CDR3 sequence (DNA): TGTGCCAGCAGTTTATTGGCGGGGAGCATGGGGGATACGCAGTATTTT.

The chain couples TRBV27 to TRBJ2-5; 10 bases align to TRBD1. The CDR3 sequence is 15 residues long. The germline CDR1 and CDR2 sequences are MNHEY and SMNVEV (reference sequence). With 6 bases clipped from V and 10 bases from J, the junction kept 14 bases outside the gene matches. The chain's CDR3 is CASRQGGTGVSGQYF. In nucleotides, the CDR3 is TGTGCCAGCAGACAAGGGGGGACAGGGGTGAGTGGCCAGTACTTC.

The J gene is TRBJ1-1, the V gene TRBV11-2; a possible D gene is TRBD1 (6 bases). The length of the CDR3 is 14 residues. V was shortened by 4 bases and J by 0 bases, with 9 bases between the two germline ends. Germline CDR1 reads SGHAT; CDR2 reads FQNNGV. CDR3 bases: TGTGCCAGCAGCTCCGGGACACTGAACACTGAAGCTTTCTTT. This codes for CASSSGTLNTEAFF.

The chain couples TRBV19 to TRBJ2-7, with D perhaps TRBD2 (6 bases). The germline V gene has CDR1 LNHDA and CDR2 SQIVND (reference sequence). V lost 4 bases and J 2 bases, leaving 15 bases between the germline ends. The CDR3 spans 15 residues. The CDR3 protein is CASSKRVSDPYEQYF. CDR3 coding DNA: TGTGCCAGTAGTAAGCGGGTTTCTGATCCCTACGAGCAGTACTTC. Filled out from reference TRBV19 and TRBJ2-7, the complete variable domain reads DGGITQSPKYLFRKEGQNVTLSCEQNLNHDAMYWYRQDPGQGLRLIYYSQIVNDFQKGDIAEGYSVSREKKESFPLTVTSAQKNPTAFYLCASSKRVSDPYEQYFGPGTRLTVT.

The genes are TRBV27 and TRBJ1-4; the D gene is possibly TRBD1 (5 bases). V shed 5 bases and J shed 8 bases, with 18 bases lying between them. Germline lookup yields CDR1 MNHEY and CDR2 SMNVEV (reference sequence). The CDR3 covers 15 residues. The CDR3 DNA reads TGTGCCAGCAGTCTCAACTGGGGCTTGGGCGAAAAACTGTTTTTT. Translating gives CASSLNWGLGEKLFF. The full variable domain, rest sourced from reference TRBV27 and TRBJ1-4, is EAQVTQNPRYLITVTGKKLTVTCSQNMNHEYMSWYRQDPGLGLRQIYYSMNVEVTDKGDVPEGYKVSRKEKRNFPLILESPSPNQTSLYFCASSLNWGLGEKLFFGSGTQLSVL.

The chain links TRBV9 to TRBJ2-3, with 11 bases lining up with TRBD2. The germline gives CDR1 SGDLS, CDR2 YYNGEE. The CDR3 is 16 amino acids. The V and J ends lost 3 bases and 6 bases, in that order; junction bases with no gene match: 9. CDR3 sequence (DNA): TGTGCCAGCAGCGATGGAACTAGCGGGGGCAGGGATACGCAGTATTTT. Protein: CASSDGTSGGRDTQYF.

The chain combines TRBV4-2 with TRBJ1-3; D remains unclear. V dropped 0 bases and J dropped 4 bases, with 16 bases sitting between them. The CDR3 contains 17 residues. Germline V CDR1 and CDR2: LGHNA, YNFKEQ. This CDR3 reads CASSQDNSGARGNTIYF. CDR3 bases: TGTGCCAGCAGCCAAGATAACAGCGGAGCCAGAGGAAACACCATATATTTT.

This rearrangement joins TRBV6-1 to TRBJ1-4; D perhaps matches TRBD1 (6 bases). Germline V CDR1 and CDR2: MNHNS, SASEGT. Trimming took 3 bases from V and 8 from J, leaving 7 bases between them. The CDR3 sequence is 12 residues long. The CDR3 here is CASSDTGEKLFF. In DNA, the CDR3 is TGTGCCAGCAGTGATACAGGGGAAAAACTGTTTTTT.

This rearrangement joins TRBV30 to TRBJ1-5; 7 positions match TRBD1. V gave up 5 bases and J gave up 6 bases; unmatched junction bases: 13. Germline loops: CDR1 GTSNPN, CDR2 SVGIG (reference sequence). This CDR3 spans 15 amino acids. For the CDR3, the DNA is TGTGCCTGGCGACAGGGCTCAAATGAAGCTCAGCCCCAGCATTTT. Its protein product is CAWRQGSNEAQPQHF.

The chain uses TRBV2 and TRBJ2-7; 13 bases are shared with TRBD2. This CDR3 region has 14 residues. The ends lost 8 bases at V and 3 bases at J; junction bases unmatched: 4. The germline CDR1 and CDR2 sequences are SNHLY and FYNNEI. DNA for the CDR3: TGTGCCAGCGATAGGACTAGCGGGAGCTACGAGCAGTACTTC. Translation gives CASDRTSGSYEQYF.